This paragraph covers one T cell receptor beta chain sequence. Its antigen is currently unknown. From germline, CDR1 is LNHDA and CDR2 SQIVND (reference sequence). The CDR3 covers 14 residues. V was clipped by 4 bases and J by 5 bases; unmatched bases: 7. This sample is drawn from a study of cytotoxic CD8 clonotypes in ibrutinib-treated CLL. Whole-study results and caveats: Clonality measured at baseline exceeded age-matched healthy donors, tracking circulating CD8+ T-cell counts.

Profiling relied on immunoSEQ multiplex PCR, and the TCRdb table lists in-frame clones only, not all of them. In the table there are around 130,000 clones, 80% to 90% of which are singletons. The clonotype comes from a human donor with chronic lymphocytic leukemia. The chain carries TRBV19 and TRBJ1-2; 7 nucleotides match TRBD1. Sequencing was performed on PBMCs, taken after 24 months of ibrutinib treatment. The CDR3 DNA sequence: TGTGCCAGTAGTACGCTACAGGGGAATTATGGCTACACCTTC. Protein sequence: CASSTLQGNYGYTF.